This T cell receptor beta chain is from a study of shared clonotypes between healthy human individuals (TCRdb year 2020). Background on the whole study: Three men and a couple of women, aged 18 to 49 years, made up the cohort. Per donor, leukapheresis produced somewhere between about 0.94 and 9.5 billion PBMCs. Different laboratories and diverse techniques were used to prepare libraries and sequence TCR repertoires, to increase sequencing depth and limit assay-specific biases. Blood TCR repertoires of five healthy adults were deeply sequenced to estimate repertoire size and the extent of clonotype sharing between individuals. For each donor, CD4 naive and CD4 memory were each given three plates, CD8 naive was given two plates, and CD8 memory was given one plate. Overall study results and their limits: Incomplete sequencing was indicated by rarefaction of sorted-subset datasets, despite the large sequencing depth. Only blood was sampled, and tissue TCR repertoires likely differ from those in blood. Pairwise subsampling led to the expectation that sequencing depth would affect the degree of clonotype sharing among donors. Because the study included a small number of donors, the genetic and exposure-history diversity represented was limited. Sharing across several donors was observed for about 5% of naive CD4, about 3.2% of naive CD8, roughly 2.4% of memory CD4, and roughly 0.4% of memory CD8 clonotypes. Estimated clonotype richness was generally larger for naive than for memory subsets. Clonotypes shared by all four sorted-subset donors showed higher generation probabilities than non-shared clonotypes.

In regard to this clone: Its binding antigen is unknown. Base quality data are lacking; no much larger clone is found one base away.

V loses 4 bases, J loses 0 bases, and the germline ends lie 11 bases apart. The germline V gene encodes CDR1 SGHRS and CDR2 YFSETQ. There are 15 amino acids in the CDR3, from cysteine to phenylalanine inclusive. Only the CDR3 part of the read is kept: 45 bases, read in frame from the first base. TCR CDR3 regions were amplified from genomic DNA by multiplex PCR using the deep immunoSEQ assay. Extracted genomic DNA from each cell subset was distributed evenly across all wells of several immunoSEQ 96-well plates, and each plate was treated as a replicate. For sorted subsets, approximately 200 ng of genomic DNA, equivalent to 25,000 to 35,000 T cell genomes, went into each replicate PCR. Purified libraries were quantified with a Qubit 3.0 fluorometer, sized on a Bioanalyzer 2100, and re-quantified with the KAPA Library Quantification kit. Every immunoSEQ 96-well plate was sequenced on a separate single-read 150-cycle Illumina NextSeq 550 flow cell. Concerning the study's data processing: Because the immunoSEQ output held only junctional sequences and lacked quality scores, the filtering could not match the filtering applied to full-length reads. To assign V/J genes and CDR3, sequences were annotated using PyIR, a Python wrapper for IgBLAST v1.9, with IMGT germline references. Reads were filtered out if the reads had weak V/J assignments (E-value above 1e-6), no CDR3, stop codons, out-of-frame junctions, or ambiguous translated residues. V3J clonotypes were defined as sequences sharing an identical inferred V gene, J gene, and CDR3 amino acid sequence. Percentage overlap between repertoires was calculated by dividing the number of shared unique clonotypes by the size of the smaller repertoire. Three approaches were used to assess repertoire richness: RTK rarefaction, the Chao1 estimator, and Recon v2.1 estimates of unobserved clonotypes. Generation probabilities were computed with OLGA for all TCRbeta clonotypes obtained by the gDNA method from several donors. As stored in TCRdb, this immuneACCESS dataset retains in-frame rearrangements with V and J assigned. A fraction of the clones does not appear; measured against another copy, unresolved V genes explain less than half of the discrepancy, and the remainder lacks a known reason. That table furnishes V, J and clone size, whereas the DNA furnished D and trimming. Within this sample are 2 million to 2.5 million clones, with approximately 96% of them counted one time only. The ten most abundant clones make up around 0.13% of the sample.

Donors were healthy HIV-negative adults with no recently reported acute infections or vaccinations. Only Caucasian adults living in Nashville, Tennessee, USA were represented among the donors. CD4+ T cells were enriched by magnetic negative selection; naive cells were then positively selected on CD45RA, and the negative fraction formed the memory subset. Blood was obtained by leukapheresis, after which PBMCs were separated by Ficoll-Histopaque density gradient centrifugation and cryopreserved in liquid nitrogen vapor phase. Analytical flow cytometry was used to check the purity and quantity of every magnetically sorted T cell population. Genomic DNA was isolated from every sorted fraction and measured by UV absorbance on a Nanodrop 2000c.

Source material: naive CD4+ T cells sorted from blood. This specimen's cell subset or site label, per the study, means: CD45RA+ positively selected. This TCR was sampled from a man between 18 and 29 years old in good health. The rearranged segments are TRBV5-1 and TRBJ2-1; 5 matching bases give a weak D call of TRBD2. In nucleotides, the sequence is TGCGCCAGCAGCCTGCGGGTGGTCTCCTACAATGAGCAGTTCTTC. Translated, this gives CASSLRVVSYNEQFF.